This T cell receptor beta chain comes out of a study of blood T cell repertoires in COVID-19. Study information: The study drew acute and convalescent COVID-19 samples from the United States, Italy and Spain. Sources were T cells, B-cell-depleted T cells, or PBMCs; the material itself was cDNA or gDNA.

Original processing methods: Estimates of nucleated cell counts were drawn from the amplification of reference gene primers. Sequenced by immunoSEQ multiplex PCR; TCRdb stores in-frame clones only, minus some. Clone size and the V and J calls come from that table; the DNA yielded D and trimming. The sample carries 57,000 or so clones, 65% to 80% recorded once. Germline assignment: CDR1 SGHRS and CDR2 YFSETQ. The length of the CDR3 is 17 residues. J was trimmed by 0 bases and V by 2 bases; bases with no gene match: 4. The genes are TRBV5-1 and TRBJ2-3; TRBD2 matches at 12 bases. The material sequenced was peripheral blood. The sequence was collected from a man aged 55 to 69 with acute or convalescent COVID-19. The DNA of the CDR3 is TGCGCCAGCAGCTTACGGACTAGCGGGACTAGCACAGATACGCAGTATTTT. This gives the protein CASSLRTSGTSTDTQYF.